Listed here are 10 T cell receptor beta chains from one sample, sequenced in a study of blood T cell repertoires in COVID-19. The table came from immunoSEQ multiplex PCR; TCRdb's copy has only in-frame clones and leaves some out. This table holds roughly 320,000 clones, roughly 90% found once. Sequenced input: PBMCs or T cells enriched from blood (not recorded which). These receptor sequences come from a woman aged 30 to 39 who had been exposed to COVID-19.

The chain links TRBV4-1 to TRBJ1-1, with a possible D match to TRBD1 (5 bases). Deletions cut 3 bases from V and 0 bases from J, with 17 bases between. From germline, CDR1 is MGHRA and CDR2 YSYEKL. The CDR3 loop spans 17 amino acids. The DNA for the CDR3 is TGCGCCAGCAGCCAGGGCAGGGTAGGGGTTTTGAACACTGAAGCTTTCTTT. Translating gives CASSQGRVGVLNTEAFF.

This rearrangement joins TRBV15 to TRBJ2-1; 10 bases match TRBD1. The CDR3 extends over 17 amino acids. The V gene's germline CDR1 is LNHNV and CDR2 YYDKDF (reference sequence). V trimming: 3 bases; J trimming: 4 bases; junction bases outside the gene matches: 9. The CDR3 bases are TGTGCCACCAGCAGGGGAACCGGGACAGGGGTATACAATGAGCAGTTCTTC. This sequence encodes CATSRGTGTGVYNEQFF.

CDR3 amino acids: CASSIPLSGYGYTF. CDR3 nucleotides: TGTGCCAGTAGTATCCCACTATCAGGGTATGGCTACACCTTC. V usage is TRBV19 and J usage is TRBJ1-2; possible D gene TRBD1, 5 bases. Trimming shortened V by 3 bases and J by 5 bases, and 13 bases separated the two germline ends. The V gene's germline CDR1 is LNHDA and CDR2 SQIVND (reference sequence). CDR3 size: 14 residues.

On this clone: The junction departs from the called germline gene at one end, perhaps through a read error. This rearrangement joins TRBV6-1 to TRBJ1-2, with TRBD1 matching 7 bases. Germline assignment: CDR1 MNHNS and CDR2 SASEGT. The CDR3 has 14 amino acids. CDR3 loop: CASSDGTAAYRSHF. The CDR3 bases are TGTGCCAGCAGTGATGGGACAGCCGCCTATAGATCCCACTTC.

The V call is TRBV12-5, the J call TRBJ1-1, with 10 nucleotides matching TRBD1. With 6 bases clipped from V and 5 bases from J, the junction kept 12 bases outside the gene matches. Germline V CDR1 and CDR2: LGHNT, FRNRAP. The CDR3 covers 16 residues. The CDR3: CASGSGQGVSYTEAFF. CDR3 nucleotide sequence: TGTGCTAGTGGATCCGGACAGGGGGTGTCGTATACTGAAGCTTTCTTT.

The rearrangement joins TRBV3-1 (or the pseudogene TRBV3-2) to TRBJ1-3; D is unclear. CDR3 length: 13 amino acids. Deletions cut 1 base from V and 3 bases from J, with 4 bases between. CDR1 and CDR2 from the germline V gene are LGHDT and YNNKEL (reference sequence). The CDR3 DNA reads TGTGCCAGCAGCCAAGTTCGTGGAAACACCATATATTTT. Encoded protein: CASSQVRGNTIYF.

This rearrangement joins TRBV18 to TRBJ2-3; D gene ambiguous. CDR1 is KGHSH, CDR2 LQKENI, per germline. V dropped 3 bases and J dropped 3 bases, with 4 bases sitting between them. There are 12 residues in the CDR3. The CDR3 spells CASSPETDTQYF. CDR3 bases: TGTGCCAGCTCACCGGAGACAGATACGCAGTATTTT.

This rearrangement joins TRBV5-8 to TRBJ1-1; D not certain. The CDR3 loop spans 13 amino acids. The V gene's germline CDR1 is SGHTS and CDR2 YDEGEE. V was clipped by 4 bases and J by 10 bases, with 17 bases between them. CDR3 in DNA: TGTGCCAGCAGCGCGGTCCTAGGGCGGGGAGCTTTCTTT. This encodes CASSAVLGRGAFF.

The chain recombines TRBV18 with TRBJ1-2; a weak D match, TRBD1 (5 bases). The CDR3 totals 13 residues. Trimming cost V 0 bases and J 5 bases, with 7 bases left between them. Germline V gene lookup returns CDR1 KGHSH and CDR2 LQKENI. The chain's CDR3 is CASSPPGLYGYTF. CDR3 bases: TGTGCCAGCTCACCACCGGGGCTTTATGGCTACACCTTC.

The genes are TRBV5-5 and TRBJ1-5, with D maybe TRBD1 (5 bases). The CDR3 totals 15 residues. Trimming took off 0 bases at V and 6 bases at J, with 13 bases between the two ends. Germline CDR1 is SGHKS and CDR2 is YYEKEE (reference sequence). CDR3 amino acids: CASSLVGQYVQPQHF. CDR3 bases: TGTGCCAGCAGCTTGGTGGGGCAATACGTTCAGCCCCAGCATTTT.